Following are 2 T cell receptor beta chains from one sample sequenced in a study of blood T cell repertoires in COVID-19. Clones were sequenced by immunoSEQ multiplex PCR, and TCRdb holds only the in-frame ones, with some missing. This sample has 140,000 to 150,000 clones, with approximately 80% found just once. Sequenced: peripheral blood. Receptors were obtained from a woman in her fifties or sixties with acute or convalescent COVID-19.

This rearrangement joins TRBV7-8 to TRBJ2-5; 7 positions agree with TRBD2. V lost 2 bases, J lost 2 bases, and 8 bases stayed unmatched. CDR1 SGHVS and CDR2 FQNEAQ come from the germline V gene. This CDR3 has 16 amino acids. The CDR3 DNA is TGTGCCAGCAGCTTATTGGGCGGGGGAGCTCAAGAGACCCAGTACTTC. Translated, it gives CASSLLGGGAQETQYF. Full variable domain (remainder filled in from reference TRBV7-8 and TRBJ2-5): GAGVSQSPRYKVAKRGQDVALRCDPISGHVSLFWYQQALGQGPEFLTYFQNEAQLDKSGLPSDRFFAERPEGSVSTLKIQRTQQEDSAVYLCASSLLGGGAQETQYFGPGTRLLVL.

The chain carries TRBV7-9 and TRBJ1-5; possibly TRBD1 for D (6 bases). Deletions cut 5 bases from V and 4 bases from J, with 15 bases between. Germline lookup yields CDR1 SEHNR and CDR2 FQNEAQ (reference sequence). This CDR3 spans 15 amino acids. As DNA, the CDR3 is TGTGCCAGCAGCCAGGGGACATACGCGAATCAGCCCCAGCATTTT. Translation gives CASSQGTYANQPQHF.